Listed here are 23 T cell receptor beta chains from one sample, sequenced in a study of blood T cell repertoires in COVID-19 (dated by TCRdb to 2018 to 2020). Library generation was performed with the immunoSEQ multiplex PCR assay. The source is immuneACCESS, and TCRdb retained only in-frame sequences with V and J called. Part of the clones is not carried over; for the studies checked, unresolved V genes explain less than half of this, and the remainder is unexplained. The table for this sample lists 45,000 to 65,000 clones; 77% of them were counted only once. The ten largest clones capture around 43% of the sample. The specimen sequenced was peripheral blood. The receptors come from a man between 65 and 85 years old with active or convalescent COVID-19.

V is TRBV6-5 and J is TRBJ2-7, with 12 bases aligning to TRBD2. V shed 5 bases, J shed 3 bases, and the junction held 2 bases outside the gene matches. This CDR3 has 14 amino acids. CDR1 is MNHEY, CDR2 SVGAGI, per germline. CDR3 DNA sequence: TGTGCCAGCAGTCGGACTAGCGGGAACTACGAGCAGTACTTC. It is translated as CASSRTSGNYEQYF.

This chain joins TRBV6-5 and TRBJ2-7; D might be TRBD1 (7 bases). This CDR3 spans 15 amino acids. Trimming took off 6 bases at V and 4 bases at J, with 19 bases between the two ends. Germline values: CDR1 MNHEY, CDR2 SVGAGI. CDR3 loop: CASSPPQGGTYEQYF. CDR3 in DNA: TGTGCCAGCAGCCCCCCCCAGGGGGGAACGTACGAGCAGTACTTC.

The gene calls are TRBV6-5 and TRBJ2-1, with TRBD2 matching over 13 bases. Losses at the gene ends were 4 bases for V and 7 bases for J; bases not matched to a gene: 7. The CDR3 has 16 amino acids. From germline, CDR1 is MNHEY and CDR2 SVGAGI. The CDR3 nucleotides are TGTGCCAGCAGTTCCCGGACTAGCGGGAGTACAAATGAGCAGTTCTTC. Translation: CASSSRTSGSTNEQFF.

The V gene is TRBV5-1, the J gene TRBJ1-5; a possible D gene is TRBD1 (6 bases). Germline-derived CDR1 and CDR2 are SGHRS and YFSETQ. The CDR3 runs 15 residues. V lost 1 base, J lost 4 bases, and 12 bases lay in between. The CDR3 region is CASSLQGSPNQPQHF. The CDR3 DNA reads TGCGCCAGCAGCTTGCAGGGGTCGCCAAATCAGCCCCAGCATTTT.

The chain couples TRBV9 to TRBJ1-5; 7 bases line up with TRBD1. The CDR3 covers 14 residues. The germline V gene has CDR1 SGDLS and CDR2 YYNGEE. J gave up 4 bases and V 3 bases, and 4 bases lay outside the gene matches. The DNA for the CDR3 is TGTGCCAGCAGCGCGGGGACAGTTAATCAGCCCCAGCATTTT. Translated: CASSAGTVNQPQHF. The variable domain in full, with the rest retrieved from reference TRBV9 and TRBJ1-5, is DSGVTQTPKHLITATGQRVTLRCSPRSGDLSVYWYQQSLDQGLQFLIQYYNGEERAKGNILERFSAQQFPDLHSELNLSSLELGDSALYFCASSAGTVNQPQHFGDGTRLSIL.

This chain connects TRBV5-1 to TRBJ1-1; 7 bases are a match to TRBD1. Looked up from germline, CDR1 is SGHRS and CDR2 is YFSETQ. The length of the CDR3 is 14 residues. The ends lost 0 bases at V and 5 bases at J; junction bases unmatched: 4. The CDR3 DNA follows: TGCGCCAGCAGCTTGGACAGGGGATTAACTGAAGCTTTCTTT. Translation gives CASSLDRGLTEAFF.

For the CDR3, the DNA is TGTGCCAGCAGCGCCCGGGAACCATCAGTTAACTATGGCTACACCTTC. Its protein product is CASSAREPSVNYGYTF. The chain uses TRBV9 and TRBJ1-2; D is uncertain. Trimming removed 3 bases from V and 1 base from J, with 16 bases in between. Germline CDR1 SGDLS, CDR2 YYNGEE. The CDR3 covers 16 residues.

This chain links TRBV18 with TRBJ1-2; possible D gene TRBD1, 5 bases. Germline V gives CDR1 KGHSH, CDR2 LQKENI. The V and J ends lost 2 bases and 7 bases respectively, with 14 bases between them. CDR3 length: 14 amino acids. CDR3 amino acids: CASSPGGAEGGYTF. The CDR3 DNA follows: TGTGCCAGCTCACCAGGAGGGGCCGAGGGTGGCTACACCTTC.

The chain recombines TRBV6-5 with TRBJ2-7; possible D gene TRBD2, 7 bases. Germline values: CDR1 MNHEY, CDR2 SVGAGI. The CDR3 is 13 amino acids. V dropped 7 bases and J dropped 0 bases, with 10 bases sitting between them. CDR3 amino acids: CASTGGHSYEQYF. CDR3 DNA sequence: TGTGCCAGCACGGGGGGCCACTCCTACGAGCAGTACTTC.

The chain links TRBV6-2 or TRBV6-3 to TRBJ2-7; 8 bases map to TRBD2. Trimming removed 5 bases from V and 0 bases from J; junction bases left unmatched: 3. In germline, CDR1 is MNHEY, CDR2 SVGEGT. The CDR3 contains 14 residues. The CDR3 nucleotides are TGTGCCAGCAGTCTAGCGGGTCCCTCCTACGAGCAGTACTTC. As protein: CASSLAGPSYEQYF.

V is TRBV14 and J is TRBJ2-7; 10 positions agree with TRBD1. This CDR3 contains 15 residues. Per the germline V gene, CDR1 is SGHDN and CDR2 is FVKESK. The V and J ends lost 4 bases and 2 bases, in that order; junction bases with no gene match: 5. Written as DNA, the CDR3 is TGTGCCAGCAGCCGGGGGACAGGGGCCCCCTACGAGCAGTACTTC. Amino acids: CASSRGTGAPYEQYF.

Only a few counts were recorded for this clone. The chain has TRBV2 and TRBJ1-3; TRBD1 aligns across 7 bases. V trimming: 4 bases; J trimming: 0 bases; junction bases outside the gene matches: 6. The CDR3 consists of 16 residues. Germline CDR1 is SNHLY and CDR2 is FYNNEI. The DNA for the CDR3 is TGTGCCAGCAGTGGGGGACAGCTTGCCTCTGGAAACACCATATATTTT. As protein: CASSGGQLASGNTIYF.

The chain employs TRBV14 and TRBJ1-1; 7 nucleotides line up with TRBD1. From germline, CDR1 is SGHDN and CDR2 FVKESK. CDR3 size: 13 residues. V gave up 2 bases and J gave up 7 bases; unmatched junction bases: 4. Written as DNA, the CDR3 is TGTGCCAGCAGCCAAAATCGACAGGGTGAAGCTTTCTTT. This sequence encodes CASSQNRQGEAFF.

The V call is TRBV6-2 or TRBV6-3, the J call TRBJ2-5, with 13 bases lining up with TRBD2. The V and J ends lost 5 bases and 5 bases, in that order; junction bases with no gene match: 2. This CDR3 has 14 residues. CDR1 is MNHEY, CDR2 SVGEGT, per germline. CDR3 region: CASSVGLAGETQYF. DNA for the CDR3: TGTGCCAGCAGTGTGGGACTAGCGGGGGAGACCCAGTACTTC.

The chain recombines TRBV3-1 (or the pseudogene TRBV3-2) with TRBJ2-3; D gene uncertain. V lost 2 bases, J lost 1 base, and 7 bases lay in between. The CDR3 has 14 amino acids. Germline V gene lookup returns CDR1 LGHDT and CDR2 YNNKEL (reference sequence). CDR3 bases: TGTGCCAGCAGCCAATCTACGGGCACAGATACGCAGTATTTT. Translation: CASSQSTGTDTQYF.

This rearrangement joins TRBV19 to TRBJ2-1, with no clear D. Germline CDR1 LNHDA, CDR2 SQIVND (reference sequence). The CDR3 is 12 residues long. Trimming pared 6 bases from V and 7 bases from J, leaving 10 bases between. The CDR3 protein is CASRATGNEQFF. DNA for the CDR3: TGTGCCAGTAGGGCTACGGGTAATGAGCAGTTCTTC. Based on the CDR3 plus reference TRBV19 and TRBJ2-1, the full variable domain is DGGITQSPKYLFRKEGQNVTLSCEQNLNHDAMYWYRQDPGQGLRLIYYSQIVNDFQKGDIAEGYSVSREKKESFPLTVTSAQKNPTAFYLCASRATGNEQFFGPGTRLTVL.

This chain joins TRBV18 and TRBJ2-7; no firm D call. V was pared by 5 bases and J by 1 base, with 12 bases between. This CDR3 contains 14 residues. Germline CDR1 reads KGHSH; CDR2 reads LQKENI. CDR3 amino acids: CASSSTVTSYEQYF. CDR3 DNA sequence: TGTGCCAGCTCAAGCACAGTAACTTCCTACGAGCAGTACTTC.

In its sample, this clone was seen a few times. The chain uses TRBV19 and TRBJ1-6; perhaps TRBD1 as D (6 bases). Germline CDR1 LNHDA, CDR2 SQIVND (reference sequence). Trimming removed 7 bases at V and 7 bases at J, with 20 bases between. The CDR3 totals 16 residues. The CDR3 nucleotides are TGTGCCAGTACCCGAGGGGGGGAATCGGGAAATTCACCCCTCCACTTT. This sequence encodes CASTRGGESGNSPLHF. Together with reference TRBV19 and TRBJ1-6, the CDR3 gives the full variable domain: DGGITQSPKYLFRKEGQNVTLSCEQNLNHDAMYWYRQDPGQGLRLIYYSQIVNDFQKGDIAEGYSVSREKKESFPLTVTSAQKNPTAFYLCASTRGGESGNSPLHFGNGTRLTVT.

There are a few counts of this clone. J is TRBJ2-3 and V is TRBV11-2, with 7 bases lining up with TRBD2. Germline V gene sequence: CDR1 SGHAT, CDR2 FQNNGV. The CDR3 runs 15 residues. The V segment lost 2 bases and the J segment 5 bases; nucleotides outside the gene matches: 7. The CDR3 region has the DNA TGTGCCAGCAGCTTAAGCGGGACGCACGTAGATACGCAGTATTTT. Its protein is CASSLSGTHVDTQYF.

The chain links TRBV7-2 to TRBJ1-1; weak D call: TRBD1 (5 bases). Germline V gene sequence: CDR1 SGHTA, CDR2 FQGNSA. This CDR3 is 13 amino acids long. V was shortened by 1 base and J by 7 bases, with 10 bases between the two germline ends. CDR3 region: CASSLDRTDEAFF. The CDR3 DNA sequence: TGTGCCAGCAGCTTAGACAGGACGGATGAAGCTTTCTTT.

The chain carries TRBV28 and TRBJ2-7; 9 bases fit TRBD1. In germline, CDR1 is MDHEN, CDR2 SYDVKM. CDR3 size: 13 residues. Unmatched junction bases numbered 6, after V lost 8 bases and J lost 4 bases. The chain's CDR3 is CASWDRVNYEQYF. CDR3 coding DNA: TGTGCCAGCTGGGACAGGGTTAATTACGAGCAGTACTTC. Drawing the rest from reference TRBV28 and TRBJ2-7, the complete variable domain is DVKVTQSSRYLVKRTGEKVFLECVQDMDHENMFWYRQDPGLGLRLIYFSYDVKMKEKGDIPEGYSVSREKKERFSLILESASTNQTSMYLCASWDRVNYEQYFGPGTRLTVT.

This sequence joins TRBV6-2 or TRBV6-3 and TRBJ2-1; 15 positions match TRBD2. With 4 bases clipped from V and 1 base from J, the junction kept 14 bases outside the gene matches. CDR3 length equals 21 residues. Germline CDR1 MNHEY, CDR2 SVGEGT. Here the CDR3 reads CASSSGLAGGGSWRSYNEQFF. CDR3 DNA sequence: TGTGCCAGCAGTTCGGGACTAGCGGGGGGAGGATCCTGGCGATCCTACAATGAGCAGTTCTTC.

The CDR3, as DNA: TGTGCCAGCAGCGGAGACTGGCGGGGTGAAAAACTGTTTTTT. Residues: CASSGDWRGEKLFF. The chain has TRBV7-6 and TRBJ1-4; D is ambiguous. With 5 bases removed from V and 7 bases from J, the gap between germline ends came to 14 bases. This CDR3 is 14 amino acids long. Germline CDR1 SGHVS, CDR2 FNYEAQ.